This T cell receptor (beta chain) appears in the sequencing data of a study of blood T cell repertoires in COVID-19. As for the study in general: Both acute and convalescent COVID-19 samples were obtained from the United States, Italy and Spain.

One Seattle source followed patients from active infection through their disease course. This clone was detected once. The germline CDR1 and CDR2 sequences are MRHNA and SNTAGT. Deletions cut 4 bases from V and 6 bases from J, with 6 bases between. There are 12 residues in the CDR3. Original methodology: Researchers report that nucleated cell counts were estimated from reference gene primer amplification. TCRdb's copy holds only in-frame clones and misses some; the assay was immunoSEQ multiplex PCR. From that table come the V and J calls and clone size; the DNA was used to work out D and trimming. The table lists some 310,000 clones, roughly 88% of them singletons.

The V call is TRBV6-4, the J call TRBJ2-2; no definite D call. The sample consisted of peripheral blood. This clonotype was sampled from a woman aged 30 to 39 with COVID-19, enrolled during active disease. CDR3 sequence: CASSGESGELFF. CDR3 coding DNA: TGTGCCAGCAGTGGAGAGTCCGGGGAGCTGTTTTTT.